This entry describes one TCR beta chain. The TCR beta CDR3 regions underwent amplification using RNA transcripts as the source. An initial round of RT-PCR targeting the TCR CDR3 relied on the HTBI primer set. TCRdb processed the multiplex PCR reads anew with MiXCR; each CDR3 protein has one entry. This table has roughly 740,000 distinct CDR3 sequences, about 15% appearing once. In germline, CDR1 is LGHDT, CDR2 YNNKEL (reference sequence). V lost 2 bases and J 3 bases, leaving 11 bases between the germline ends. The CDR3 extends over 15 amino acids. These data come from a study of T cells in Graves' hyperthyroidism and ophthalmopathy. The wider study: Peripheral blood was collected at initial diagnosis, before any treatment.

Diagnoses were established using clinical symptoms, serum thyroxine and TRAb, thyroid ultrasound and orbital computed tomography. The sequence came from a young man with Graves' hyperthyroidism. The sample taken for sequencing was blood. The chain uses TRBV3-1 and TRBJ2-1; weak D call: TRBD2 (7 bases). This CDR3 is CASSQKGGDYNEQFF. As DNA, the CDR3 is TGTGCCAGCAGCCAAAAGGGGGGGGACTACAATGAGCAGTTCTTC.